The 14 T cell receptor beta chains below all came from one sample that was sequenced in a study of monozygotic twins with cystic fibrosis (dated by TCRdb to the early 2020s). Preparation of the library involved the immunoSEQ multiplex PCR assay. TCRdb's version of the immuneACCESS table is confined to in-frame rearrangements and falls short of the full clone set. An unresolved V gene accounts for under half of the shortfall where checked; the remainder is of unknown origin. Here the sample has tens of thousands of clones; 95% to 98% occur a single time. Of the sample, about 0.15% falls within the top ten clones. The sample consisted of blood. Receptors originate from a girl aged 10 to 17 with cystic fibrosis.

V usage is TRBV7-6 and J usage is TRBJ1-2; unclear D gene. Germline V lookup: CDR1 SGHVS, CDR2 FNYEAQ. The germline V and J ends were trimmed by 0 bases and 3 bases, with 8 bases remaining between them. CDR3 size: 14 residues. The CDR3 region has the DNA TGTGCCAGCAGCTTAGCGCCGGGAGACTATGGCTACACCTTC. Translated: CASSLAPGDYGYTF. Looking up the rest from reference TRBV7-6 and TRBJ1-2 gives the full variable domain: GAGVSQSPRYKVTKRGQDVALRCDPISGHVSLYWYRQALGQGPEFLTYFNYEAQQDKSGLPNDRFSAERPEGSISTLTIQRTEQRDSAMYRCASSLAPGDYGYTFGSGTRLTVV.

This clone appeared once. V usage is TRBV7-6 and J usage is TRBJ1-1; D is possibly TRBD1 (5 bases). This CDR3 region has 15 residues. Trimming cost V 5 bases and J 0 bases, with 13 bases left between them. Germline CDR1 is SGHVS and CDR2 is FNYEAQ. The CDR3, as DNA: TGTGCCAGCAGCATTAGTCCAGGGCTGAACACTGAAGCTTTCTTT. Protein product: CASSISPGLNTEAFF.

This chain uses TRBV5-1 with TRBJ1-2, with D possibly TRBD1 on 6 matching bases. Trimming removed 3 bases from V and 6 bases from J, with 18 bases in between. This CDR3 spans 15 amino acids. The germline gives CDR1 SGHRS, CDR2 YFSETQ. CDR3 amino acids: CASSSLGGVADGYTF. DNA of the CDR3: TGCGCCAGCAGCTCACTAGGGGGAGTTGCGGATGGCTACACCTTC.

The chain has TRBV5-4 and TRBJ2-2, with 7 bases fitting TRBD2. This CDR3 region has 20 residues. Germline V gene sequence: CDR1 SGHNT, CDR2 YYREEE (reference sequence). The J segment lost 3 bases and the V segment lost 4 bases, leaving 21 bases of the junction unmatched. The CDR3 spells CASSGRVSGLGWADTGELFF. The CDR3 DNA reads as TGTGCCAGCAGCGGAAGGGTTAGCGGGCTGGGCTGGGCTGACACCGGGGAGCTGTTTTTT.

About this clone: One end of the junction does not line up with germline, which may come from a read error. The chain has TRBV13 and TRBJ2-1; D not certain. Germline V CDR1 and CDR2: PRHDT, FYEKMQ (reference sequence). The CDR3 loop spans 14 amino acids. The CDR3 is CASSLVSQASIKIF. In DNA, the CDR3 is TGTGCCAGCAGCTTAGTGTCCCAGGCCTCTATAAAGATCTTC.

This rearrangement joins TRBV28 to TRBJ1-5, with 8 bases aligning to TRBD1. The germline CDR1 and CDR2 sequences are MDHEN and SYDVKM. Trimming cost V 2 bases and J 2 bases; bases outside gene matches: 20. CDR3 size: 21 residues. The CDR3: CASSLAEGQGLFLKGNQPQHF. The DNA of the CDR3 is TGTGCCAGCAGTTTAGCCGAAGGACAGGGACTATTTTTGAAGGGCAATCAGCCCCAGCATTTT.

The chain couples TRBV7-9 to TRBJ2-5; 13 nucleotides agree with TRBD2. This CDR3 spans 15 amino acids. Germline values: CDR1 SEHNR, CDR2 FQNEAQ (reference sequence). Trimming removed 5 bases from V and 5 bases from J; junction bases left unmatched: 5. The DNA for the CDR3 is TGTGCCAGCAGCAAGGGACTAGCGGGGCGGGAGACCCAGTACTTC. It encodes CASSKGLAGRETQYF.

V is TRBV25-1 and J is TRBJ2-3; D assignment may be TRBD1 or TRBD2 (6 bases each). CDR1 and CDR2 (germline): MGHDK, SYGVNS. The CDR3 has 15 amino acids. V gave up 6 bases and J gave up 4 bases, with 17 bases separating them. The CDR3 protein is CASSPLARGADTQYF. The CDR3 DNA follows: TGTGCCAGCAGCCCATTGGCTAGGGGGGCAGATACGCAGTATTTT.

V is TRBV19 and J is TRBJ1-2, with D tentatively TRBD1 (5 bases). Germline lookup yields CDR1 LNHDA and CDR2 SQIVND (reference sequence). Trimming took 0 bases from V and 4 from J, leaving 12 bases between them. The CDR3 loop spans 15 amino acids. DNA for the CDR3: TGTGCCAGTAGTATAGATTGGGACGGAACCTATGGCTACACCTTC. This sequence encodes CASSIDWDGTYGYTF.

This chain uses TRBV5-1 with TRBJ2-5; D is unclear. From germline, CDR1 is SGHRS and CDR2 YFSETQ. V lost 3 bases, J lost 5 bases, and 14 bases lay in between. The CDR3 consists of 14 residues. This CDR3 is CASSYTVFRETQYF. In DNA, the CDR3 is TGCGCCAGCAGCTATACAGTGTTTAGGGAGACCCAGTACTTC.

The CDR3 protein is CASSRASGANVLTF. DNA of the CDR3: TGTGCCAGCAGTAGGGCTTCTGGGGCCAACGTCCTGACTTTC. J is TRBJ2-6 and V is TRBV2, with D unclear. The CDR3 covers 14 residues. V lost 5 bases, J lost 1 base, and 6 bases lay in between. CDR1 and CDR2 (germline): SNHLY, FYNNEI.

The chain joins TRBV11-2 to TRBJ2-1; D ambiguous. The length of the CDR3 is 15 residues. CDR1 is SGHAT, CDR2 FQNNGV, per germline. Trimming shortened V by 1 base and J by 6 bases, and 13 bases separated the two germline ends. The CDR3 here is CASSLVARFGNEQFF. CDR3 in DNA: TGTGCCAGCAGCTTAGTTGCCAGATTCGGCAATGAGCAGTTCTTC.

The chain uses TRBV5-4 and TRBJ2-7; the D gene is possibly TRBD2 (5 bases). The CDR3 sequence is 12 residues long. V was trimmed by 0 bases and J by 7 bases, leaving 8 bases between them. Germline CDR1 is SGHNT and CDR2 is YYREEE (reference sequence). CDR3 bases: TGTGCCAGCAGCTTGGTCAGAGGGGAGCAGTACTTC. It codes for CASSLVRGEQYF.

The V call is TRBV7-9, the J call TRBJ2-5, with D possibly being TRBD2 (6 bases). This CDR3 is 15 amino acids long. Trimming stripped 5 bases from V and 5 bases from J, with 18 bases between. Germline V gene lookup returns CDR1 SEHNR and CDR2 FQNEAQ (reference sequence). This CDR3 reads CASSQAGTLGETQYF. DNA for the CDR3: TGTGCCAGCAGCCAGGCCGGGACTTTGGGGGAGACCCAGTACTTC.